Below are 15 T cell receptor beta chains sequenced from a single sample in a study of T cell therapy after organ transplantation. No antigen is known for these receptors. As for time point: 4-8 weeks after completion of therapy. Sequencing was performed with immunoSEQ multiplex PCR; in TCRdb, only in-frame clones are kept and a portion is missing. The table has 3,000 to 4,000 clones, about two thirds seen once. The source was CD8+ T cells from blood, collected after autologous CMV-specific T cell therapy. The receptors were gathered from a human patient who had received a solid organ transplant and had CMV disease. Some T cells may be graft donor cells.

J is TRBJ2-5 and V is TRBV6-1; 7 nucleotides agree with TRBD2. The CDR3 contains 15 residues. V trimming: 3 bases; J trimming: 0 bases; junction bases outside the gene matches: 4. In germline, CDR1 is MNHNS, CDR2 SASEGT. As DNA, the CDR3 is TGTGCCAGCAGTGATGGGGGGGTGTACCAAGAGACCCAGTACTTC. It translates to CASSDGGVYQETQYF.

The genes are TRBV5-8 and TRBJ2-7, with TRBD1 matching 9 bases. This CDR3 has 18 residues. Germline-derived CDR1 and CDR2 are SGHTS and YDEGEE. V was clipped by 6 bases and J by 3 bases; unmatched bases: 19. This CDR3 is CASTRGTGNLAEVYEQYF. The CDR3 DNA is TGTGCCAGCACCCGTGGGACAGGGAACCTAGCGGAGGTCTACGAGCAGTACTTC.

V is TRBV5-6 and J is TRBJ2-5; 9 positions match TRBD2. Unmatched junction bases numbered 5, after V lost 4 bases and J lost 1 base. This CDR3 comprises 15 residues. Germline V gene sequence: CDR1 SGHDT, CDR2 YYEEEE. This chain's CDR3 is CASSLTTSGQETQYF. The CDR3 coding sequence is TGTGCCAGCAGCCTGACGACTAGCGGCCAAGAGACCCAGTACTTC. Supplemented by reference TRBV5-6 and TRBJ2-5, the full variable domain reads DAGVTQSPTHLIKTRGQQVTLRCSPKSGHDTVSWYQQALGQGPQFIFQYYEEEERQRGNFPDRFSGHQFPNYSSELNVNALLLGDSALYLCASSLTTSGQETQYFGPGTRLLVL.

The V call is TRBV5-6, the J call TRBJ2-3; D is possibly TRBD1 (5 bases). The germline V gene encodes CDR1 SGHDT and CDR2 YYEEEE. The CDR3 loop spans 16 amino acids. Trimming pared 1 base from V and 4 bases from J, leaving 16 bases between. The CDR3 loop reads CASSLPGIVSSDTQYF. The CDR3 coding sequence is TGTGCCAGCAGCTTGCCAGGGATTGTGTCATCAGATACGCAGTATTTT.

The chain uses TRBV9 and TRBJ2-5; a weak D match, TRBD1 (5 bases). Looked up from germline, CDR1 is SGDLS and CDR2 is YYNGEE. This CDR3 comprises 15 residues. The V end was cut by 2 bases, the J end by 1 base, with 12 bases between. The CDR3 sequence: CASSVSWGTQETQYF. The CDR3 coding sequence is TGTGCCAGCAGCGTCTCATGGGGCACCCAAGAGACCCAGTACTTC. Based on the CDR3 plus reference TRBV9 and TRBJ2-5, the full variable domain is DSGVTQTPKHLITATGQRVTLRCSPRSGDLSVYWYQQSLDQGLQFLIQYYNGEERAKGNILERFSAQQFPDLHSELNLSSLELGDSALYFCASSVSWGTQETQYFGPGTRLLVL.

This CDR3 is CAIPSAGNYGYTF. In DNA form, the CDR3 reads TGTGCCATCCCCTCGGCAGGGAACTATGGCTACACCTTC. The chain has TRBV2 and TRBJ1-2; D is perhaps TRBD1 (5 bases). V was cut by 10 bases and J by 2 bases, with 14 bases left in between. The CDR3 has 13 amino acids. In germline, CDR1 is SNHLY, CDR2 FYNNEI.

The J gene is TRBJ2-7, the V gene TRBV6-1; 7 bases fit TRBD1. Losses at the gene ends were 0 bases for V and 3 bases for J; bases not matched to a gene: 5. Germline values: CDR1 MNHNS, CDR2 SASEGT. The CDR3 runs to 15 residues. For the CDR3, the DNA is TGTGCCAGCAGTGAAGCTGAGGGGGCCGGCTACGAGCAGTACGTC. Protein: CASSEAEGAGYEQYV.

J is TRBJ2-7 and V is TRBV19; D call uncertain. V lost 3 bases, J lost 5 bases, and 8 bases lay in between. The CDR3 runs to 12 residues. Germline V CDR1 and CDR2: LNHDA, SQIVND (reference sequence). The CDR3 DNA reads TGTGCCAGTAGTATCAGTGCGAACGAGCAGTACGTC. Residues: CASSISANEQYV.

This chain joins TRBV7-9 and TRBJ2-2, with 7 positions matching TRBD1. The CDR3 is 17 residues long. CDR1 and CDR2 (germline): SEHNR, FQNEAQ (reference sequence). V trimming: 0 bases; J trimming: 1 base; junction bases outside the gene matches: 5. CDR3 DNA sequence: TGTGCCAGCAGCTTAGCGCTTGGGACAGAGAACACCGGGGAGCTGTTTTTT. It encodes CASSLALGTENTGELFF.

The chain combines TRBV7-9 with TRBJ2-5; 8 positions match TRBD1. Germline CDR1 SEHNR, CDR2 FQNEAQ (reference sequence). The CDR3 has 14 residues. Trimming removed 3 bases from V and 5 bases from J; junction bases left unmatched: 5. The chain's CDR3 is CASSLDRAGETQYF. CDR3 DNA sequence: TGTGCCAGCAGCTTGGACAGGGCCGGGGAGACCCAGTACTTC.

CDR3 coding DNA: TGTGCCACCAGCAGTCCACGAAGACAGGCCGTGGACATTCAGTACTTC. It is translated as CATSSPRRQAVDIQYF. The chain uses TRBV15 and TRBJ2-4; weak D call: TRBD1 (6 bases). Germline CDR1 LNHNV, CDR2 YYDKDF (reference sequence). There are 16 residues in the CDR3. Between the trimmed V and J ends, which lost 3 bases and 8 bases, there was a span of 20 bases.

The V and J genes are TRBV4-1 and TRBJ2-2; D unclear. The length of the CDR3 is 14 residues. From germline, CDR1 is MGHRA and CDR2 YSYEKL. V was clipped by 0 bases and J by 5 bases, with 7 bases between them. CDR3 loop: CASSQDPVTGELFF. CDR3 sequence (DNA): TGCGCCAGCAGCCAAGATCCGGTTACCGGGGAGCTGTTTTTT.

The V gene is TRBV6-5, the J gene TRBJ2-3; D is uncertain. The CDR3 consists of 15 residues. Trimming stripped 2 bases from V and 0 bases from J, with 9 bases between. In germline, CDR1 is MNHEY, CDR2 SVGAGI. The CDR3 here is CASSYDFPSTDTQYF. For the CDR3, the DNA is TGTGCCAGCAGTTACGACTTTCCTAGCACAGATACGCAGTATTTT.

The V call is TRBV7-9, the J call TRBJ1-1; no clear D. The CDR3 loop spans 17 amino acids. Trimming shortened V by 2 bases and J by 0 bases, and 16 bases separated the two germline ends. In germline, CDR1 is SEHNR, CDR2 FQNEAQ (reference sequence). The CDR3 protein is CASSLSGGRHMNTEAFF. CDR3 sequence (DNA): TGTGCCAGCAGCTTATCAGGTGGGAGACACATGAACACTGAAGCTTTCTTT.

V is TRBV11-3 and J is TRBJ2-5; D gene ambiguous. Deletions cut 6 bases from V and 5 bases from J, with 7 bases between. This CDR3 is 11 amino acids long. The germline V gene encodes CDR1 SGHNT and CDR2 YENEEA. The CDR3 reads CASSSGETQYF. DNA for the CDR3: TGTGCCAGCAGTTCCGGGGAGACCCAGTACTTC.